These T cell receptor beta chains were read from a single sample in a study of blood T cell repertoires in COVID-19. Method: immunoSEQ multiplex PCR; TCRdb's copy keeps in-frame clones and lacks some. The sample comprises under 95,000 clones, about nine tenths of which are singletons, and 2.6% rests with the top ten. The sequenced sample was peripheral blood. Source of these receptors: a man aged 45 to 65 with COVID-19, enrolled during active disease. Each CDR3 is given with its conserved first and last residue. D genes are given only for firm matches. Where a row states a size, it is once, few, many or the class of an expanded clone; other rows omit it.

cdr3_nt: TGTGCCAGCAGCCCACGAGGGGGACTAACAGATACGCAGTATTTT; cdr3_aa: CASSPRGGLTDTQYF; clone_size: .; d_call: .; j_call: TRBJ2-3; v_call: TRBV9
cdr3_nt: TGTGCCAGCAGCCCCTACTTTACCGGGACAGGAACTGAAAAACTGTTTTTT; cdr3_aa: CASSPYFTGTGTEKLFF; clone_size: .; d_call: TRBD1; j_call: TRBJ1-4; v_call: TRBV14
cdr3_nt: TGTGCCAGCAGCTTAGTGCGGGGGACCGGGGAGCTGTTTTTT; cdr3_aa: CASSLVRGTGELFF; clone_size: .; d_call: TRBD2; j_call: TRBJ2-2; v_call: TRBV7-9
cdr3_nt: TGCGCCAGCAGCTTCCCGGGACTAGCGGTTCTGGAGACCCAGTACTTC; cdr3_aa: CASSFPGLAVLETQYF; clone_size: .; d_call: TRBD2; j_call: TRBJ2-5; v_call: TRBV5-1
cdr3_nt: TGTGCCAGCAGCTCCCCCCGGCGGCCTGAAGCTTTCTTT; cdr3_aa: CASSSPRRPEAFF; clone_size: .; d_call: .; j_call: TRBJ1-1; v_call: TRBV11-2
cdr3_nt: TGTGCCAGCAGCCAAGGACAGGGAGCTTCACCCCTCCACTTT; cdr3_aa: CASSQGQGASPLHF; clone_size: few; d_call: TRBD1; j_call: TRBJ1-6; v_call: TRBV14
cdr3_nt: TGTGCCAGCAGCCCTCGGGGCAGGGGGATTCGAGAGACCCAGTACTTC; cdr3_aa: CASSPRGRGIRETQYF; clone_size: .; d_call: TRBD1; j_call: TRBJ2-5; v_call: TRBV7-9
cdr3_nt: TGTGCCTGGCGCACACTCGGACAGAGCTCTGGAAACACCATATATTTT; cdr3_aa: CAWRTLGQSSGNTIYF; clone_size: .; d_call: .; j_call: TRBJ1-3; v_call: TRBV30
cdr3_nt: TGCACCAGCAGCCAAGTGGGAGCAAATGGCTACACCTTC; cdr3_aa: CTSSQVGANGYTF; clone_size: .; d_call: .; j_call: TRBJ1-2; v_call: TRBV1
cdr3_nt: TGTGCCAGCAGCCAAGGAGCGGCACGTCTCGAGACCCAGTACTTC; cdr3_aa: CASSQGAARLETQYF; clone_size: few; d_call: .; j_call: TRBJ2-5; v_call: TRBV3-1/TRBV3-2
cdr3_nt: TGTGTTCCAAGGCAGGGGTTGGGACTAGCGGGAGCCGCCTACGAGCAGTACTTC; cdr3_aa: CVPRQGLGLAGAAYEQYF; clone_size: .; d_call: TRBD2; j_call: TRBJ2-7; v_call: TRBV6-4
cdr3_nt: TGTGCCAGCAGCCGCGGAGCGGGCAGGGAGCAGTACTTC; cdr3_aa: CASSRGAGREQYF; clone_size: .; d_call: .; j_call: TRBJ2-7; v_call: TRBV27
cdr3_nt: TGTGCCAGCAGCTTAGGGCGGGAGAAGTTCTTC; cdr3_aa: CASSLGREKFF; clone_size: .; d_call: TRBD2; j_call: TRBJ2-1; v_call: TRBV7-9
cdr3_nt: TGTGCCATCAGCGAGGAGGACAGGGCCCCTGATCAGCCCCAGCATTTT; cdr3_aa: CAISEEDRAPDQPQHF; clone_size: .; d_call: TRBD1; j_call: TRBJ1-5; v_call: TRBV10-3
cdr3_nt: TGTGCCAGCATGGCGGAGATTACTGGCTATGGCTACACCTTC; cdr3_aa: CASMAEITGYGYTF; clone_size: .; d_call: .; j_call: TRBJ1-2; v_call: TRBV2
cdr3_nt: TGTGCCAGTAGTGTCCGGGACAGGGGTATCTATGGCTACACCTTC; cdr3_aa: CASSVRDRGIYGYTF; clone_size: .; d_call: TRBD1; j_call: TRBJ1-2; v_call: TRBV19
cdr3_nt: TGTGCCAGCAGCCAAGGACTAGCCAACCACGAGCAGTACTTC; cdr3_aa: CASSQGLANHEQYF; clone_size: .; d_call: TRBD2; j_call: TRBJ2-7; v_call: TRBV3-1/TRBV3-2
cdr3_nt: TGTGCCAGCAGCCCCGGACAGGTCGATGAGCAGTTCTTC; cdr3_aa: CASSPGQVDEQFF; clone_size: .; d_call: TRBD1; j_call: TRBJ2-1; v_call: TRBV6-6
cdr3_nt: TGTGCCAGCAGCTTAGTGGGGTCCGCGGGGGGAGGAAGGTACGAGCAGTACTTC; cdr3_aa: CASSLVGSAGGGRYEQYF; clone_size: .; d_call: TRBD2; j_call: TRBJ2-7; v_call: TRBV7-2
cdr3_nt: TGTGCCAGCGGTAGAGAGGGCAATGAGCAGTTCTTC; cdr3_aa: CASGREGNEQFF; clone_size: .; d_call: .; j_call: TRBJ2-1; v_call: TRBV6-5
cdr3_nt: TGTGCCAGCAGTTACGACAGGGACGAAAAACTGTTTTTT; cdr3_aa: CASSYDRDEKLFF; clone_size: .; d_call: TRBD1; j_call: TRBJ1-4; v_call: TRBV2
cdr3_nt: TGTGCCAGCAGCTTCGTTCCGGGGTCAGGCACAGATACGCAGTATTTT; cdr3_aa: CASSFVPGSGTDTQYF; clone_size: .; d_call: .; j_call: TRBJ2-3; v_call: TRBV7-2
cdr3_nt: TGTGCCAGCGATCGGGGAACTGGAAACACCATATATTTT; cdr3_aa: CASDRGTGNTIYF; clone_size: .; d_call: .; j_call: TRBJ1-3; v_call: TRBV5-5
cdr3_nt: TGCGCCAGCAGCTTGGTTGGCAGGGATACCTATGGCTACACCTTC; cdr3_aa: CASSLVGRDTYGYTF; clone_size: .; d_call: .; j_call: TRBJ1-2; v_call: TRBV5-1
cdr3_nt: TGTGCCAGCAGCTTACTAGCGGGAAGGGGCAATGAGCAGTTCTTC; cdr3_aa: CASSLLAGRGNEQFF; clone_size: once; d_call: TRBD2; j_call: TRBJ2-1; v_call: TRBV13
cdr3_nt: TGTGCCAGTAGTATAGGTGACAGGGATGCCGGGGAGCTGTTTTTT; cdr3_aa: CASSIGDRDAGELFF; clone_size: .; d_call: TRBD1; j_call: TRBJ2-2; v_call: TRBV19
cdr3_nt: TGTGCTAGCAGCTTAGCGCCAGGGCAGCGCCGCTCTGGAAACACCATATATTTT; cdr3_aa: CASSLAPGQRRSGNTIYF; clone_size: .; d_call: .; j_call: TRBJ1-3; v_call: TRBV7-7
cdr3_nt: TGTGCCAGCATGATCGGACAGGGCACAGATACGCAGTATTTT; cdr3_aa: CASMIGQGTDTQYF; clone_size: .; d_call: TRBD1; j_call: TRBJ2-3; v_call: TRBV6-5
cdr3_nt: TGCGCCAGCAGCTTGGAGGGCAGGGACACTGAAGCTTTCTTT; cdr3_aa: CASSLEGRDTEAFF; clone_size: once; d_call: .; j_call: TRBJ1-1; v_call: TRBV5-1
cdr3_nt: TGTGCCAGCTCACCACCACAGGGCTATGGCTACACCTTC; cdr3_aa: CASSPPQGYGYTF; clone_size: .; d_call: .; j_call: TRBJ1-2; v_call: TRBV18
cdr3_nt: TGTGCCAGCAGCTCCCCTCCGGGACAGGGGGCTGCGGATACGCAGTATTTT; cdr3_aa: CASSSPPGQGAADTQYF; clone_size: .; d_call: TRBD1; j_call: TRBJ2-3; v_call: TRBV7-9
cdr3_nt: TGTGCCAGCAGAACAGGGTATGGCTACACCTTC; cdr3_aa: CASRTGYGYTF; clone_size: .; d_call: .; j_call: TRBJ1-2; v_call: TRBV28
cdr3_nt: TGTGCCAGTAGTATTCAGGGTGGCAAAAACATTCAGTACTTC; cdr3_aa: CASSIQGGKNIQYF; clone_size: .; d_call: .; j_call: TRBJ2-4; v_call: TRBV19
cdr3_nt: TGTGCCAGCAGTTACCAAGATGGACTAGCGGTAGGGGTCGGGGAGCTGTTTTTT; cdr3_aa: CASSYQDGLAVGVGELFF; clone_size: .; d_call: TRBD2; j_call: TRBJ2-2; v_call: TRBV6-2/TRBV6-3
cdr3_nt: TGTGCCACCACGTCCTGGGACAGGGGCTCTGGGGCCAACGTCCTGACTTTC; cdr3_aa: CATTSWDRGSGANVLTF; clone_size: once; d_call: TRBD1; j_call: TRBJ2-6; v_call: TRBV19
cdr3_nt: TGTGGGACTAGCGGGGGGGATCGAGATACGCAGTATTTT; cdr3_aa: CGTSGGDRDTQYF; clone_size: .; d_call: TRBD2; j_call: TRBJ2-3; v_call: TRBV19
cdr3_nt: TGTGCCAGCAGCTTAGGACAGGGCGGTACAGATACGCAGTATTTT; cdr3_aa: CASSLGQGGTDTQYF; clone_size: .; d_call: TRBD1; j_call: TRBJ2-3; v_call: TRBV5-8
cdr3_nt: TGCGCCAGCAGCCAAGACAACTCCTACGAGCAGTACTTC; cdr3_aa: CASSQDNSYEQYF; clone_size: .; d_call: .; j_call: TRBJ2-7; v_call: TRBV4-1
cdr3_nt: TGTGCCAGCAGCCCACAGGGGTTCTATAATTCACCCCTCCACTTT; cdr3_aa: CASSPQGFYNSPLHF; clone_size: .; d_call: TRBD1; j_call: TRBJ1-6; v_call: TRBV27
cdr3_nt: TGTGCCAGCAGCCAACGTGACACCAGATATGGCTACACCTTC; cdr3_aa: CASSQRDTRYGYTF; clone_size: .; d_call: .; j_call: TRBJ1-2; v_call: TRBV6-5
cdr3_nt: TGTGCCAGCAGCCAAGATTTAGTAGCGGGCCTCGGAGGCCAGTACTTC; cdr3_aa: CASSQDLVAGLGGQYF; clone_size: .; d_call: TRBD2; j_call: TRBJ2-5; v_call: TRBV3-1/TRBV3-2
cdr3_nt: TGTGCCAGCAGCCGACTGACTAGCGGGGGCGTCCAAAACATTCAGTACTTC; cdr3_aa: CASSRLTSGGVQNIQYF; clone_size: .; d_call: TRBD2; j_call: TRBJ2-4; v_call: TRBV13
cdr3_nt: TGTGCCAGCAGCTTGGAGAGCTCTGGAAACACCATATATTTT; cdr3_aa: CASSLESSGNTIYF; clone_size: .; d_call: .; j_call: TRBJ1-3; v_call: TRBV11-2
cdr3_nt: TGTGCCAGCAGCTCGGGACTAGGCGTCGGGGAGCTGTTTTTT; cdr3_aa: CASSSGLGVGELFF; clone_size: .; d_call: TRBD2; j_call: TRBJ2-2; v_call: TRBV3-1/TRBV3-2
cdr3_nt: TGTGCCAGCAGTTACGGGCTAGCGGGTTACAATGAGCAGTTCTTC; cdr3_aa: CASSYGLAGYNEQFF; clone_size: .; d_call: TRBD2; j_call: TRBJ2-1; v_call: TRBV6-6
cdr3_nt: TGTGCCAGCAGTCAGACAGCTTTGGTGGCGGAGACCCAGTACTTC; cdr3_aa: CASSQTALVAETQYF; clone_size: .; d_call: .; j_call: TRBJ2-5; v_call: TRBV6-5
cdr3_nt: TGTGCCAGCAGGGGACAGGGTGCACCTGAAGCTTTCTTT; cdr3_aa: CASRGQGAPEAFF; clone_size: few; d_call: TRBD1; j_call: TRBJ1-1; v_call: TRBV27
cdr3_nt: TGCGCCAGCAGCAAGGGACTAGCGGGAGGCGCAGATACGCAGTATTTT; cdr3_aa: CASSKGLAGGADTQYF; clone_size: .; d_call: TRBD2; j_call: TRBJ2-3; v_call: TRBV5-1